The present TCR beta chain was sequenced within a study of blood T cell repertoires in COVID-19. Study details: Acute and convalescent COVID-19 specimens originated in the United States, Italy and Spain. PBMCs, B-cell-depleted T cells, or T cells provided the cDNA or gDNA that made up the material.

Germline V gene data show CDR1 as SNHLY and CDR2 as FYNNEI. This CDR3 contains 13 residues. Trimming took 7 bases from V and 8 from J, leaving 14 bases between them. In the authors' workflow: Reference gene primers were amplified, and this amplification served to estimate nucleated cell counts. Data came from immunoSEQ multiplex PCR; TCRdb stores just in-frame clones and leaves some out. That table supplies the V and J calls and clone size; D and trimming were determined from the DNA. The sample lists about 270,000 clones, around 83% occurring once. The sequence derives from a man at least 80 years old with acute or convalescent COVID-19. The sample taken for sequencing was peripheral blood. The chain uses TRBV2 and TRBJ2-2, with a weak D call TRBD1 (6 bases). The CDR3 bases are TGTGCCAGCATCAGGGGAGAAAGGGGGGAGCTGTTTTTT. The encoded protein is CASIRGERGELFF.